This entry lists 5 T cell receptor beta chains sequenced from one sample in a study of blood T cell repertoires in COVID-19. Profiling relied on immunoSEQ multiplex PCR, and the TCRdb table lists in-frame clones only, not all of them. The table has nearly 95,000 clones, roughly 70% seen once; the top ten hold roughly 4%. Sequenced sample: peripheral blood. These receptors were taken from a man between 65 and 85 years old with COVID-19, enrolled during active disease.

The rearrangement links TRBV19 to TRBJ2-7, with D possibly matching TRBD2 (6 bases). The V and J ends lost 6 bases and 5 bases respectively, with 14 bases between them. The CDR3 length is 13 residues. Per the germline V gene, CDR1 is LNHDA and CDR2 is SQIVND (reference sequence). The CDR3 is CASSTTRGNEQYF. The DNA for the CDR3 is TGTGCCAGTAGCACCACACGGGGGAACGAGCAGTACTTC.

The sample holds one count of this clone. The chain joins TRBV4-1 to TRBJ2-3; D unclear. V lost 1 base and J lost 2, with 7 bases in between. Germline loops: CDR1 MGHRA, CDR2 YSYEKL. The CDR3 has 14 amino acids. This chain's CDR3 is CASSQASTTDTQYF. In nucleotides, the CDR3 is TGCGCCAGCAGCCAAGCCAGTACCACAGATACGCAGTATTTT.

This clone was counted a single time. This chain joins TRBV6-2 or TRBV6-3 and TRBJ2-7, with TRBD1 matching over 9 bases. The CDR3 is made up of 15 amino acids. V shed 5 bases, J shed 6 bases, and the junction held 11 bases outside the gene matches. Germline V CDR1 and CDR2: MNHEY, SVGEGT. The CDR3 here is CASSRAGTGMGEQYF. In nucleotides, the CDR3 is TGTGCCAGCAGTAGGGCCGGGACAGGGATGGGCGAGCAGTACTTC.

The chain combines TRBV3-1 (or the pseudogene TRBV3-2) with TRBJ1-5; D remains ambiguous. This CDR3 comprises 11 residues. In germline, CDR1 is LGHDT, CDR2 YNNKEL (reference sequence). V lost 1 base to trimming and J lost 11 bases, with 6 bases between them. CDR3 protein: CASSQGEAQHF. In DNA, the CDR3 is TGTGCCAGCAGCCAAGGCGAAGCCCAGCATTTT.

The CDR3 loop is CARPPGGINIQYF. CDR3 nucleotides: TGTGCCCGACCCCCAGGGGGCATAAACATTCAGTACTTC. This chain joins TRBV11-3 and TRBJ2-4, with 8 bases identical to TRBD1. The CDR3 length is 13 residues. The V segment lost 11 bases and the J segment 6 bases; nucleotides outside the gene matches: 9. Germline CDR1 and CDR2: SGHNT and YENEEA.